This TCR beta chain derives from a study of cytomegalovirus exposure and HLA in healthy donors. Broader study findings: The productive fraction for most TCR beta V segments was about 90% or about 30% in an earlier analysis.

To note about this clone: Antigen specificity is unknown.

Vbeta (60) and Jbeta (13) primers were used in the PCR. Sequenced by immunoSEQ multiplex PCR; TCRdb stores in-frame clones only, minus some. This table holds approximately 180,000 clones, about 69% found once. This receptor was taken from a male donor in good health and CMV-seronegative. The sequenced sample was PBMCs.

Here the CDR3 DNA reads TGTGCCTGGAGTCAGGCCATCTCTGGAAACACCATATATTTT. The encoded protein is CAWSQAISGNTIYF. V and J are TRBV30 and TRBJ1-3; the D is unclear. Germline lookup yields CDR1 GTSNPN and CDR2 SVGIG (reference sequence). The V and J ends lost 2 bases and 0 bases respectively, with 8 bases between them. This CDR3 has 14 residues.